These 21 T cell receptor beta chains were all obtained from the same sample, sequenced in a study of regulatory T cells in long-lasting Graves disease. Sample time point: newly diagnosed GD, antithyroid drugs for less than 3 months. Extracted PBMC RNA gave rise to the TCR library. The authors built TCR beta libraries using iRepertoire HTBI primers and Arm-PCR of CDR3 regions. MiXCR, applied by TCRdb to the multiplex PCR reads, yields one record per CDR3 protein. The sample carries a few hundred thousand distinct CDR3 sequences, 15% to 20% recorded once. These sequences were also reported in another study, on T cells in Graves' hyperthyroidism and ophthalmopathy.

The sequencing here drew on peripheral blood mononuclear cells (PBMCs), taken at new diagnosis, from a patient treated with antithyroid drugs. The source of these receptors is a woman younger than 45 with Graves disease.

The CDR3 loop reads CASSLDPRPQHF. DNA of the CDR3: TGTGCCAGCAGCTTAGACCCTAGGCCCCAGCATTTT. J is TRBJ1-5 and V is TRBV7-8; D unresolved. The CDR3 spans 12 residues. The germline V gene encodes CDR1 SGHVS and CDR2 FQNEAQ. V was cut by 1 base and J by 9 bases, with 7 bases left in between. Using reference TRBV7-8 and TRBJ1-5 for the parts outside the CDR3, the full variable domain is GAGVSQSPRYKVAKRGQDVALRCDPISGHVSLFWYQQALGQGPEFLTYFQNEAQLDKSGLPSDRFFAERPEGSVSTLKIQRTQQEDSAVYLCASSLDPRPQHFGDGTRLSIL.

This clonotype showed up many times. The rearrangement uses TRBV12-3 or TRBV12-4 and TRBJ1-3, with 9 bases lining up with TRBD1. This CDR3 is built from 11 residues. With 5 bases clipped from V and 13 bases from J, the junction kept 3 bases outside the gene matches. The CDR3 DNA follows: TGTGCCAGCAGTCCGGGACAGGGAATATATTTT. Encoded protein: CASSPGQGIYF.

On this clonotype itself: A read error may be the cause here, since a much bigger clone is one base away. The V call is TRBV7-9, the J call TRBJ1-2, with no clear D. The CDR3 has 13 amino acids. Germline loops: CDR1 SEHNR, CDR2 FQNEAQ (reference sequence). The CDR3 loop reads CASSLGTTDGYSF. The CDR3 nucleotides are TGTGCCAGCAGCTTAGGTACCACGGATGGCTACTCCTTC.

The V and J genes are TRBV20-1 and TRBJ2-7, with a weak D call TRBD1 (6 bases). Germline assignment: CDR1 DFQATT and CDR2 SNEGSKA (reference sequence). The CDR3 has 16 residues. V gave up 1 base and J gave up 1 base, with 17 bases separating them. The CDR3 protein is CSARGRRTAPSYEQYF. Written as DNA, the CDR3 is TGCAGTGCTAGAGGTAGGAGGACAGCCCCGTCCTACGAGCAGTACTTC.

This clonotype was recorded at least ten times. The V call is TRBV11-2, the J call TRBJ1-2, with D perhaps matching TRBD1 (5 bases). CDR1 is SGHAT and CDR2 is FQNNGV in the germline V gene. This CDR3 is 14 amino acids long. V lost 4 bases and J 9 bases, leaving 18 bases between the germline ends. The CDR3 protein is CASSWGGVADSYTF. The CDR3 DNA reads TGTGCCAGCAGCTGGGGGGGGGTAGCGGATAGCTACACCTTC.

The genes are TRBV12-3 or TRBV12-4 and TRBJ1-1, with D possibly TRBD1 on 5 matching bases. The CDR3 is 15 amino acids. Trimming removed 6 bases from V and 4 bases from J, with 18 bases in between. CDR3 amino acids: CASSPSGARSTEAFF. The CDR3 DNA follows: TGTGCCAGCAGCCCTAGTGGGGCGCGGAGCACTGAAGCTTTCTTT.

This clonotype was observed at least ten times. The J gene is TRBJ2-7, the V gene TRBV2, with 8 nucleotides matching TRBD1. The germline V gene has CDR1 SNHLY and CDR2 FYNNEI. Germline trimming cut 6 bases from V and 5 bases from J; bases unmatched to any gene: 15. The CDR3 is 16 amino acids. The CDR3 spells CASSFGTGSPGDEQYF. The CDR3 nucleotides read TGTGCCAGCAGCTTTGGGACAGGATCCCCCGGGGACGAGCAGTACTTC.

The chain couples TRBV15 to TRBJ2-1; TRBD1 matches 7 bases. This CDR3 contains 13 residues. Germline CDR1 and CDR2: LNHNV and YYDKDF (reference sequence). V dropped 3 bases and J dropped 5; count of bases not matched to a gene: 1. CDR3: CATSRQGDNEQFF. The CDR3 nucleotides read TGTGCCACCAGCAGGCAGGGGGACAATGAGCAGTTCTTC.

This clonotype was detected ten times or more. The chain joins TRBV19 to TRBJ1-2; D is ambiguous. Germline V CDR1 and CDR2: LNHDA, SQIVND (reference sequence). The CDR3 totals 18 residues. The ends were cut back, 0 bases at V and 4 bases at J, with 21 bases in the middle. The CDR3 region is CASSIDLAVLEAGYGYTF. In DNA, the CDR3 is TGTGCCAGTAGTATAGATCTGGCAGTCCTAGAAGCCGGCTATGGCTACACCTTC.

This clonotype was counted ten times or more. The chain employs TRBV6-2 or TRBV6-3 and TRBJ2-3; TRBD1 agrees at 8 bases. CDR1 MNHEY and CDR2 SVGEGT come from the germline V gene. Trimming took 6 bases from V and 6 from J; bases not matched to a gene: 11. This CDR3 contains 15 residues. The CDR3 bases are TGTGCCAGCAGAACCGACAGGGGTTTGCGCGATACGCAGTATTTT. Residues: CASRTDRGLRDTQYF.

The chain employs TRBV5-6 and TRBJ2-7; 8 bases map to TRBD2. This CDR3 is built from 13 residues. The germline V gene encodes CDR1 SGHDT and CDR2 YYEEEE. Losses at the gene ends were 2 bases for V and 5 bases for J; bases not matched to a gene: 3. The CDR3 region has the DNA TGTGCCAGCAGCTTCGGGACTAGTGACGAGCAGTACTTC. It yields the protein CASSFGTSDEQYF.

This clonotype was found many times. The gene calls are TRBV7-9 and TRBJ2-7; no definite D call. The V end lost 7 bases, the J end lost 9 bases, and 22 bases lay between the germline ends. CDR3 length: 14 amino acids. CDR1 is SEHNR and CDR2 is FQNEAQ in the germline V gene (reference sequence). CDR3 sequence: CASTPPSLGGGQYF. DNA of the CDR3: TGTGCCAGCACCCCACCATCCCTGGGTGGCGGGCAGTACTTC.

At least ten counts were recorded for this clonotype. The V gene is TRBV7-9, the J gene TRBJ1-1; 7 bases are a match to TRBD1. The CDR3 consists of 14 residues. Germline trimming cut 6 bases from V and 2 bases from J; bases unmatched to any gene: 6. Germline CDR1 and CDR2: SEHNR and FQNEAQ (reference sequence). CDR3 sequence reads: CASRGGTANTEAFF. DNA for the CDR3: TGTGCCAGCAGGGGGGGGACAGCAAACACTGAAGCTTTCTTT.

This clonotype showed up many times. DNA of the CDR3: TGTGCCAGTAGTTCCCCCGCCCGGGACAGCGTCCAAGAGACCCAGTACTTC. This gives the protein CASSSPARDSVQETQYF. The chain has TRBV19 and TRBJ2-5; 7 nucleotides align to TRBD1. Germline V lookup: CDR1 LNHDA, CDR2 SQIVND (reference sequence). V trimming: 5 bases; J trimming: 1 base; junction bases outside the gene matches: 13. The length of the CDR3 is 17 residues.

The V call is TRBV12-3 or TRBV12-4, the J call TRBJ2-1; D may be TRBD2 (6 bases). Trimming cost V 5 bases and J 3 bases, with 14 bases left between them. The CDR3 runs 15 residues. The CDR3 here is CASSRAEGIYNEQFF. In nucleotides, the CDR3 is TGTGCCAGCAGTCGAGCGGAGGGGATCTACAATGAGCAGTTCTTC.

This clonotype showed up many times. The J gene is TRBJ2-5, the V gene TRBV11-2; a weak D match, TRBD2 (7 bases). Trimming removed 5 bases from V and 5 bases from J, with 18 bases in between. Germline V gene sequence: CDR1 SGHAT, CDR2 FQNNGV. This CDR3 has 15 residues. The CDR3 spells CASSPPGRGQETQYF. In nucleotides, the CDR3 is TGTGCCAGCAGCCCACCAGGGCGGGGGCAGGAGACCCAGTACTTC.

Concerning this clonotype: This likely stems from a read error, as it lies one base from a far larger clone. The rearrangement uses TRBV2 and TRBJ2-3, with D uncertain. The last part of the DNA fits TRBJ1-1 better; the J call may be wrong. In germline, CDR1 is SNHLY, CDR2 FYNNEI. The CDR3 extends over 13 amino acids. CDR3 bases: TGTGCCACCGAGGCCGACATGAGCACTGAAGCTTTCTTT. Translation: CATEADMSTEAFF.

V is TRBV4-2 and J is TRBJ2-3; unclear D gene. V gave up 4 bases and J gave up 3 bases, with 14 bases separating them. Germline V CDR1 and CDR2: LGHNA, YNFKEQ. The CDR3 loop spans 15 amino acids. CDR3 protein: CASSLSQDQTDTQYF. The CDR3 DNA sequence: TGTGCCAGCAGCCTCTCCCAAGACCAGACAGATACGCAGTATTTT.

The chain has TRBV10-3 and TRBJ1-1; 7 bases are shared with TRBD1. Germline V gives CDR1 ENHRY, CDR2 SYGVKD. The CDR3 loop spans 15 amino acids. V lost 5 bases and J lost 2; bases outside the gene matches: 8. CDR3 in DNA: TGTGCCATCAGTTTCCGGGACAGACGAAACACTGAAGCTTTCTTT. It translates to CAISFRDRRNTEAFF.

This clonotype is a singleton in its sample. A single base is all that separates this from a far larger clone, so a read error is likely. The chain links TRBV7-9 to TRBJ2-1; a possible D gene is TRBD1 (6 bases). The CDR3 loop spans 14 amino acids. Germline assignment: CDR1 SEHNR and CDR2 FQNEAQ (reference sequence). The CDR3 nucleotides read TGTGCCAGCGTTAGGGGGAGCTCCTACAATAAGCAGTTCTTC. Translating gives CASVRGSSYNKQFF.

At least ten counts were recorded for this clonotype. V usage is TRBV7-6 and J usage is TRBJ1-1; D not certain. Deletions cut 3 bases from V and 0 bases from J, with 14 bases between. Germline CDR1 reads SGHVS; CDR2 reads FNYEAQ. The CDR3 consists of 16 residues. The CDR3 DNA is TGTGCCAGCAGCTTCCTTGGGGAAAAGATGAACACTGAAGCTTTCTTT. It specifies CASSFLGEKMNTEAFF.